This T cell receptor (beta chain) was recorded in a study of cytotoxic CD8 clonotypes in ibrutinib-treated CLL. TCRdb's table, derived via immunoSEQ multiplex PCR, lists solely in-frame clones and lacks some. Here the sample spans a few hundred thousand clones, around four fifths being singletons. V lost 4 bases and J 2 bases, leaving 18 bases between the germline ends. Looked up from germline, CDR1 is WNHNN and CDR2 is SYGVQD (reference sequence). The CDR3 consists of 16 residues. This chain connects TRBV10-1 to TRBJ2-7, with D tentatively TRBD2 (6 bases). This receptor was obtained from a human donor with chronic lymphocytic leukemia. The sequenced sample was PBMCs, obtained before ibrutinib treatment. Here the CDR3 DNA reads TGCGCCAGCAGTGGGGGTCCGGGAGATAGGACCTACGAGCAGTACTTC. It yields the protein CASSGGPGDRTYEQYF.